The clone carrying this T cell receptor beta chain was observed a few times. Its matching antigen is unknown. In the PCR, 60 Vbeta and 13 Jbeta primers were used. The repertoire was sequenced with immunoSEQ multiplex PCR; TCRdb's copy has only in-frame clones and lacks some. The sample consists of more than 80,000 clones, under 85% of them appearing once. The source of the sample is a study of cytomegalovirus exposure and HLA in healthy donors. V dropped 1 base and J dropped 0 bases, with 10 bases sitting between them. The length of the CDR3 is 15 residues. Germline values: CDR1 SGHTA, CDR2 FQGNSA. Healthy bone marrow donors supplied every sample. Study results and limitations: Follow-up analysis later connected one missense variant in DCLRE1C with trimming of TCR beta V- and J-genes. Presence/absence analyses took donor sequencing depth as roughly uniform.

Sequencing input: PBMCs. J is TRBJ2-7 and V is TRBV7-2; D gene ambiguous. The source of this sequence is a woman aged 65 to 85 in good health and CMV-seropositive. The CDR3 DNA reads TGTGCCAGCAGCTTAGGGGCAGGCGCCTCCTACGAGCAGTACTTC. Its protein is CASSLGAGASYEQYF.